This T cell receptor (beta chain) was captured by sequencing in a study of T cells in Graves' hyperthyroidism and ophthalmopathy. Germline V CDR1 and CDR2: SGHRS, YFSETQ. V was shortened by 0 bases and J by 6 bases, with 15 bases between the two germline ends. The CDR3 consists of 15 residues. RNA transcripts were the template for amplifying TCR beta CDR3 regions. The primer set for the first-round RT-PCR of the TCR CDR3 was HTBI. TCRdb fed the multiplex PCR reads into MiXCR, producing one record per CDR3 protein. The profile shows around 760,000 distinct CDR3 sequences, 30% to 40% of them singletons. Study observations and caveats: Blood also carried most thyroid clonotypes expanded above 0.001. A model using 13 V-J features told ophthalmopathy apart from stable hyperthyroidism.

Note on this clonotype: Its antigen is as yet unknown.

Clinical symptoms, serum thyroxine and TRAb, thyroid ultrasound and orbital computed tomography together formed the diagnostic basis. The receptor was isolated from a woman aged 35 to 49 with Graves' hyperthyroidism. The chain uses TRBV5-1 and TRBJ1-2; TRBD1 might be the D (5 bases). Sequenced sample: blood. The chain's CDR3 is CASSLGGGGSDGYTF. CDR3 bases: TGCGCCAGCAGCTTGGGAGGTGGGGGATCCGATGGCTACACCTTC.